Below are 11 T cell receptor beta chains sequenced from a single sample in a study of shared clonotypes between healthy human individuals. Only in-frame clones appear in the TCRdb table, and some are missing; sequencing was by immunoSEQ multiplex PCR. The sample records about 2.2 million clones, 93% being singletons. CD45RO-negative CD8 cells positively selected for CCR7 made up the naive population, which excluded terminally differentiated effector memory CD45RA+ cells. Sample: naive CD8+ T cells from PBMCs. These receptors all stem from a young man in good health. Some clones in this sample may be carry-over from other donors' samples.

As concerns this clone: The sample carries other DNA sequences with the same CDR3. The chain combines TRBV13 with TRBJ2-3; D perhaps matches TRBD2 (6 bases). Germline V CDR1 and CDR2: PRHDT, FYEKMQ (reference sequence). The V gene lost 5 bases and the J gene lost 1 base, with 10 bases spanning the gap. There are 14 residues in the CDR3. The CDR3 region is CASSPRGGTDTQYF. DNA of the CDR3: TGTGCCAGCAGCCCCCGCGGGGGCACAGATACGCAGTATTTT.

This chain connects TRBV6-5 to TRBJ1-5; D gene unclear. The CDR3 has 14 residues. Trimming stripped 2 bases from V and 0 bases from J, with 5 bases between. The germline V gene has CDR1 MNHEY and CDR2 SVGAGI. The CDR3 DNA reads as TGTGCCAGCAGTTACCGTTATAGCAATCAGCCCCAGCATTTT. It specifies CASSYRYSNQPQHF.

V usage is TRBV7-6 and J usage is TRBJ2-1; perhaps TRBD2 as D (5 bases). This CDR3 is built from 16 residues. Germline V gene lookup returns CDR1 SGHVS and CDR2 FNYEAQ. Trimming shortened V by 4 bases and J by 4 bases, and 17 bases separated the two germline ends. Written as DNA, the CDR3 is TGTGCCAGCAGCTCCGGGGTTAGCGCTTTATACAATGAGCAGTTCTTC. Protein sequence: CASSSGVSALYNEQFF.

V and J are TRBV6-6 and TRBJ1-5, with D hard to call. V was pared by 5 bases and J by 7 bases, with 12 bases between. This CDR3 comprises 13 residues. Germline V lookup: CDR1 MNHNY, CDR2 SVGAGI (reference sequence). The CDR3, as DNA: TGTGCCAGCAGTCACAAGGTCCAGCAGCCCCAGCATTTT. It is translated as CASSHKVQQPQHF.

The chain employs TRBV25-1 and TRBJ1-4; D is possibly TRBD1 (5 bases). Deletions cut 4 bases from V and 2 bases from J, with 8 bases between. Germline V gene lookup returns CDR1 MGHDK and CDR2 SYGVNS. This CDR3 is 14 amino acids long. CDR3 amino acids: CASSGRDTNEKLFF. The CDR3 bases are TGTGCCAGCAGTGGCAGGGATACTAATGAAAAACTGTTTTTT.

J is TRBJ1-2 and V is TRBV29-1, with D possibly matching TRBD1 (5 bases). Trimming stripped 5 bases from V and 7 bases from J, with 8 bases between. The CDR3 covers 10 residues. Germline V gene data show CDR1 as SQVTM and CDR2 as ANQGSEA. The chain's CDR3 is CSVIGTGYTF. Here the CDR3 DNA reads TGCAGCGTTATAGGGACTGGCTACACCTTC.

The V and J genes are TRBV11-2 and TRBJ1-3; D uncertain. The length of the CDR3 is 17 residues. The V gene lost 1 base and the J gene lost 0 bases, with 13 bases spanning the gap. CDR1 and CDR2 (germline): SGHAT, FQNNGV. The CDR3 sequence: CASSLAGRLSSGNTIYF. The CDR3 DNA reads TGTGCCAGCAGCTTAGCCGGGCGCCTGAGCTCTGGAAACACCATATATTTT.

In the case of this clone: This sample also contains other DNA sequences that code for the same CDR3. The genes are TRBV9 and TRBJ2-7, with 7 bases that match TRBD1. Germline assignment: CDR1 SGDLS and CDR2 YYNGEE. Germline trimming cut 0 bases from V and 4 bases from J; bases unmatched to any gene: 4. This CDR3 contains 14 residues. CDR3 sequence (DNA): TGTGCCAGCAGCGTAGGAGGGGGCGTTTACGAGCAGTACTTC. Encoded protein: CASSVGGGVYEQYF.

About this clone itself: Other nucleotide sequences in the sample specify the same CDR3. The chain carries TRBV7-3 and TRBJ1-1, with a weak D call TRBD1 (6 bases). This CDR3 spans 13 amino acids. Germline lookup yields CDR1 SGHTA and CDR2 FQGTGA. V lost 3 bases, J lost 4 bases, and 9 bases lay in between. The DNA for the CDR3 is TGTGCCAGCAGCTTGGGGGGCAGCACTGAAGCTTTCTTT. It encodes CASSLGGSTEAFF.

V and J are TRBV28 and TRBJ1-4; TRBD1 might be the D (5 bases). The V end was cut by 3 bases, the J end by 5 bases, with 16 bases between. The germline V gene encodes CDR1 MDHEN and CDR2 SYDVKM. The CDR3 is made up of 16 amino acids. CDR3 coding DNA: TGTGCCAGCAGTTTTGAAGTTGGAGGGGTCAATGAAAAACTGTTTTTT. Its translation is CASSFEVGGVNEKLFF.

This clone showed up just once. The chain combines TRBV30 with TRBJ2-1; 11 bases line up with TRBD2. Losses at the gene ends were 7 bases for V and 7 bases for J; bases not matched to a gene: 3. In germline, CDR1 is GTSNPN, CDR2 SVGIG (reference sequence). The CDR3 is 12 amino acids. The CDR3: CALGLAGNEQFF. The CDR3, as DNA: TGTGCCTTAGGACTAGCGGGTAATGAGCAGTTCTTC.